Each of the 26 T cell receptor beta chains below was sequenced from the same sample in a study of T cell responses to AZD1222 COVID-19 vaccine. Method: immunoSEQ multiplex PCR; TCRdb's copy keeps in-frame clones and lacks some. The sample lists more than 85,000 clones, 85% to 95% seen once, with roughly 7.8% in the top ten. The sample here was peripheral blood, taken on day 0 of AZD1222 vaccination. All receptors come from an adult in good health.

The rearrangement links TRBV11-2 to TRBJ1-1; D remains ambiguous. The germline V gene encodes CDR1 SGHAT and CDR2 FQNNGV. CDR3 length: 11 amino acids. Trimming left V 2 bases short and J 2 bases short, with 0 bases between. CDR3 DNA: TGTGCCAGCAGCTTAAACACTGAAGCTTTCTTT. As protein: CASSLNTEAFF.

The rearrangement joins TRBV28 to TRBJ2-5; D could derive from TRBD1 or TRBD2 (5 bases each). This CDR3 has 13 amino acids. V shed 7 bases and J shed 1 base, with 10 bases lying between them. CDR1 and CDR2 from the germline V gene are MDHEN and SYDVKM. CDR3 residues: CASTRGRQETQYF. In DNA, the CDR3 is TGTGCCAGCACGAGGGGCCGCCAAGAGACCCAGTACTTC.

The CDR3 protein is CASSPWSNSPLHF. The CDR3 DNA sequence: TGTGCCAGCAGTCCATGGAGTAATTCACCCCTCCACTTT. The genes are TRBV28 and TRBJ1-6; D not certain. Germline-derived CDR1 and CDR2 are MDHEN and SYDVKM. Trimming stripped 5 bases from V and 6 bases from J, with 8 bases between. The CDR3 runs 13 residues.

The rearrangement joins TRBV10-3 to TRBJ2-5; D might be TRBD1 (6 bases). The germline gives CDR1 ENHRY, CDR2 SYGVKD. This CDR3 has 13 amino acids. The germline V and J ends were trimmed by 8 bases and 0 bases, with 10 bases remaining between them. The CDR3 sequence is CAIGGQYQETQYF. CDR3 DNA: TGTGCCATCGGAGGACAGTACCAAGAGACCCAGTACTTC.

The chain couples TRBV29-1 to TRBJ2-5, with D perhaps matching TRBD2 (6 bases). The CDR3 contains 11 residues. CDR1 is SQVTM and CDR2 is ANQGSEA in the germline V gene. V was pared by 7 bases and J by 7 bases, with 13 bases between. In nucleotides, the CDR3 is TGCAGCGCCCCCGAGCGGGCGACCCAGTACTTC. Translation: CSAPERATQYF.

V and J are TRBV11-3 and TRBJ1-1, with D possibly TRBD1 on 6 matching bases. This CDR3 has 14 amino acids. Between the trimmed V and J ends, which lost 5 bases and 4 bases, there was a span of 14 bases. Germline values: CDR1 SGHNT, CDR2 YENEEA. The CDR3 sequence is CASSDGQRGTEAFF. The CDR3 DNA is TGTGCCAGCAGCGATGGACAGAGAGGCACTGAAGCTTTCTTT.

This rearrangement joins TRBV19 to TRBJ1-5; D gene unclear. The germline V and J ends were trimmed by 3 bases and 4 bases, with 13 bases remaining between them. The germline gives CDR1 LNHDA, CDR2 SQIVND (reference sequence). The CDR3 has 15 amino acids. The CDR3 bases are TGTGCCAGTAGTATTAGGGTAGGTCAGAATCAGCCCCAGCATTTT. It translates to CASSIRVGQNQPQHF.

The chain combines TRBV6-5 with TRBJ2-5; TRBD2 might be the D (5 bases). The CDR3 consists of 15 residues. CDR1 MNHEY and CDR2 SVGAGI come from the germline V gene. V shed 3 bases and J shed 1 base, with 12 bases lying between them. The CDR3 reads CASSYVGVFQETQYF. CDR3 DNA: TGTGCCAGCAGTTATGTCGGGGTGTTCCAAGAGACCCAGTACTTC.

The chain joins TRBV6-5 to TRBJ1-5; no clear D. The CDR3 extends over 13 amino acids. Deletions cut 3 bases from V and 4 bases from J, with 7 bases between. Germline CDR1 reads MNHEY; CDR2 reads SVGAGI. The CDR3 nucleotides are TGTGCCAGCAGTTATGCGACGAATCAGCCCCAGCATTTT. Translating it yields CASSYATNQPQHF.

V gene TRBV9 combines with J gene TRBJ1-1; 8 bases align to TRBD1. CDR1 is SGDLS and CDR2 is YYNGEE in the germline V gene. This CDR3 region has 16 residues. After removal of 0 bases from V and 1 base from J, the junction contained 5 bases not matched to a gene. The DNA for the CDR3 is TGTGCCAGCAGCGTAGGCAGGGGGCGATCGAACACTGAAGCTTTCTTT. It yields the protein CASSVGRGRSNTEAFF.

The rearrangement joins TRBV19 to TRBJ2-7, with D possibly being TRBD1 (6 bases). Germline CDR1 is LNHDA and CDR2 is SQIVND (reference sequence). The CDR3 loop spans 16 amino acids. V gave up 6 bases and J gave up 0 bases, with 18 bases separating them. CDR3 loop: CASSHLGARGSYEQYF. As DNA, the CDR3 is TGTGCCAGTAGCCATCTGGGGGCGAGGGGCTCCTACGAGCAGTACTTC.

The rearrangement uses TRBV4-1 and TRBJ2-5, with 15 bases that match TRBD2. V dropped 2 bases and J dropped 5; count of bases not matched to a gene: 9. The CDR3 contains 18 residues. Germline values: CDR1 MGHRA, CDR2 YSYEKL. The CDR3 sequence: CASSQSGLAGGPQETQYF. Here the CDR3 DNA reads TGCGCCAGCAGCCAATCCGGACTAGCGGGGGGGCCACAGGAGACCCAGTACTTC.

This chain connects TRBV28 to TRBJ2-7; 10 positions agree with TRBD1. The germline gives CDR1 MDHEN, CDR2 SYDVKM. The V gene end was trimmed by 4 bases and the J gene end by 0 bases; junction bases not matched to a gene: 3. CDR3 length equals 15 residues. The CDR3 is CASSSGQGISYEQYF. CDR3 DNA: TGTGCCAGCAGTTCGGGACAGGGGATCTCCTACGAGCAGTACTTC.

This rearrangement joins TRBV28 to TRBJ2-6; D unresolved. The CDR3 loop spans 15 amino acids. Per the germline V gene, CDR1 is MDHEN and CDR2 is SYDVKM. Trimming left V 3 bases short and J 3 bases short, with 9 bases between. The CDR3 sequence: CASSFDGVGANVLTF. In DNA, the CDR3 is TGTGCCAGCAGTTTCGATGGGGTTGGGGCCAACGTCCTGACTTTC.

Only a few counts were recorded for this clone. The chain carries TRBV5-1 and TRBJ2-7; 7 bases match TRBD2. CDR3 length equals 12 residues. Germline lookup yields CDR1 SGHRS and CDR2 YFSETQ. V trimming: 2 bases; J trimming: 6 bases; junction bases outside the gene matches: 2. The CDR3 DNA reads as TGCGCCAGCAGCTTTACGGGGGGCGAGCAGTACTTC. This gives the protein CASSFTGGEQYF. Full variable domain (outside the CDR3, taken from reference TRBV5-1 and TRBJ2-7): KAGVTQTPRYLIKTRGQQVTLSCSPISGHRSVSWYQQTPGQGLQFLFEYFSETQRNKGNFPGRFSGRQFSNSRSEMNVSTLELGDSALYLCASSFTGGEQYFGPGTRLTVT.

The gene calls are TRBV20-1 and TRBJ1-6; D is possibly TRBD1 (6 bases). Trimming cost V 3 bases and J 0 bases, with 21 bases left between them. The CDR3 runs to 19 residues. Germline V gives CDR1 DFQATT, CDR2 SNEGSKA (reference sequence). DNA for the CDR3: TGCAGTGCTAGTCTATGGGGCCAGGGGACGAGCTCCTATAATTCACCCCTCCACTTT. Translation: CSASLWGQGTSSYNSPLHF.

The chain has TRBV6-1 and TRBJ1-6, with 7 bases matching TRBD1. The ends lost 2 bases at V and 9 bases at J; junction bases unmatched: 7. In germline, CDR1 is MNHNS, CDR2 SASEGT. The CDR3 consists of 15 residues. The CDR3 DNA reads TGTGCCAGCAGTGAATGGACAGGTTTAGGTTCACCCCTCCACTTT. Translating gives CASSEWTGLGSPLHF.

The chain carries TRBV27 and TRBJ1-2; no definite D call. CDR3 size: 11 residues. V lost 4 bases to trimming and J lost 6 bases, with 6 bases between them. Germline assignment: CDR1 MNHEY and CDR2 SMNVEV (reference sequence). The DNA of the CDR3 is TGTGCCAGCAGTTCGGGGAATGGCTACACCTTC. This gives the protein CASSSGNGYTF.

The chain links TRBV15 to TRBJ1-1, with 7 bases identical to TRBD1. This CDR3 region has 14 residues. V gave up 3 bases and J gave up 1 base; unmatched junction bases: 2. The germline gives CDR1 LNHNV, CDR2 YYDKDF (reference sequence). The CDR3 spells CATSSRGRNTEAFF. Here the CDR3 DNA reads TGTGCCACCAGCAGCAGGGGGAGGAACACTGAAGCTTTCTTT.

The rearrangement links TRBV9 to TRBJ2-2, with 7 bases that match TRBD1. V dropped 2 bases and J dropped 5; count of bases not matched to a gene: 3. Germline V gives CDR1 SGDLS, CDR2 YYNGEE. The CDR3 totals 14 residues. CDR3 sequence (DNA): TGTGCCAGCAGCGTTCTACAGGGGACCGGGGAGCTGTTTTTT. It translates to CASSVLQGTGELFF.

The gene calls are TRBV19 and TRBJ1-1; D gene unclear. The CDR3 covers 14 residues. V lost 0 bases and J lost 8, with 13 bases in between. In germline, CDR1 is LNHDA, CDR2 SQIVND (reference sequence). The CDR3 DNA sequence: TGTGCCAGTAGTATAGATTATGGTTCGGCGGAAGCTTTCTTT. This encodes CASSIDYGSAEAFF.

CDR3 nucleotides: TGTGCCAGCAGCTCAACTAGCGGGGGGCGGCACGGGGAGCTGTTTTTT. Translation: CASSSTSGGRHGELFF. The rearrangement links TRBV5-6 to TRBJ2-2, with 12 bases that match TRBD2. V was pared by 3 bases and J by 7 bases, with 7 bases of the junction left unmatched. The CDR3 has 16 residues. Germline V CDR1 and CDR2: SGHDT, YYEEEE.

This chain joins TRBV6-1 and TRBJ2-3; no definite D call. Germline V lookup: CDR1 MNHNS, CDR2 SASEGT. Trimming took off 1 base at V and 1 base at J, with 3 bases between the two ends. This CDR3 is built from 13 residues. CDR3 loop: CASSEVRTDTQYF. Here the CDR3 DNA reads TGTGCCAGCAGTGAAGTCCGCACAGATACGCAGTATTTT.

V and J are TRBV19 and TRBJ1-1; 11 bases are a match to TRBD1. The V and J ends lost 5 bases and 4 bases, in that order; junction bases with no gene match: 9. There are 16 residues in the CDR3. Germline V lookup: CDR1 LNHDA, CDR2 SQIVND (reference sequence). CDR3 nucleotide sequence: TGTGCCAGTAGTCCCGGACAGGGGGCGGGTAGCACTGAAGCTTTCTTT. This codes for CASSPGQGAGSTEAFF. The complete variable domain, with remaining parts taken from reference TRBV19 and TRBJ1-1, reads DGGITQSPKYLFRKEGQNVTLSCEQNLNHDAMYWYRQDPGQGLRLIYYSQIVNDFQKGDIAEGYSVSREKKESFPLTVTSAQKNPTAFYLCASSPGQGAGSTEAFFGQGTRLTVV.

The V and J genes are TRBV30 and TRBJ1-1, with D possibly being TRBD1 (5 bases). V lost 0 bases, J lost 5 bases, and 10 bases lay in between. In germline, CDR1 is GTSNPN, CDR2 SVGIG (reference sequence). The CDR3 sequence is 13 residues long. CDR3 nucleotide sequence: TGTGCCTGGAGTGTAAAGGAGGGGACTGAAGCTTTCTTT. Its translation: CAWSVKEGTEAFF.

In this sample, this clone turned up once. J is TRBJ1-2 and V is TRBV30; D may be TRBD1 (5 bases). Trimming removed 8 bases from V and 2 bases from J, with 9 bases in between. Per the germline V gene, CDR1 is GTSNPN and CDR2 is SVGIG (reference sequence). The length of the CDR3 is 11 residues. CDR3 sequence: CAGYRNYGYTF. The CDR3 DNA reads TGTGCCGGATACAGGAACTATGGCTACACCTTC.